The sequence of this T cell receptor beta chain was determined in a study of T-cell reconstitution after alpha-beta-depleted transplantation in children. Molecular barcoding with unique molecular identifiers was used for the TCRbeta library. TCRdb itself ran the PCR reads through MiXCR, one entry per CDR3 protein. The profile covers 80,000 to 95,000 distinct CDR3 sequences, with roughly 8.8% appearing a single time and approximately 7.2% taken by the ten largest. In this sample, this clonotype turned up many times. The CDR3 sequence is 15 residues long. In germline, CDR1 is SGHDT, CDR2 YYEEEE. The V and J ends lost 0 bases and 10 bases, in that order; junction bases with no gene match: 5.

The chain employs TRBV5-6 and TRBJ1-6, with 9 bases matching TRBD1. This TCR was sampled from a human donor who donated a stem cell graft to a child with congenital amegakaryocytic thrombocytopenia. The sequences come from PBMCs from the stem cell graft donor, collected from the stem cell graft. As DNA, the CDR3 is TGTGCCAGCAGCTTGGCGGGGACAGGGCACTCACCCCTCCACTTT. This gives the protein CASSLAGTGHSPLHF.